This is a list of T cell receptor beta chains from one sample in a study of Ad26.COV2.S vaccination and SARS-CoV-2 variants. The data were produced by immunoSEQ multiplex PCR, yet TCRdb's version contains in-frame clones alone and is incomplete. The table shows fewer than 400,000 clones, with approximately 86% occurring only once. This specimen was peripheral blood, taken in a trial of Ad26.COV2.S vaccine versus placebo. The receptors here all came from a person between 18 and 65 years old who received the Ad26.COV2.S COVID-19 vaccine or a placebo. CDR3s include the opening cysteine and the closing phenylalanine or tryptophan. The D gene is left open where the match is weak. Size tells how often a clone was seen (once, few, many) or the class of an expanded clone, and some rows leave it out.

clone size: -
V gene: TRBV3-1/TRBV3-2
D gene: -
J gene: TRBJ2-7
CDR3 DNA: TGTGCCAGCAGCCCCCGCGGCGGCTCCTACGAGCAGTACTTC
CDR3 protein: CASSPRGGSYEQYF

clone size: once
V gene: TRBV12-2
D gene: -
J gene: TRBJ1-5
CDR3 DNA: TGTGCAAGTCGCCCGCACCAATGGCGTAGCAATCAGCCCCAGCATTTT
CDR3 protein: CASRPHQWRSNQPQHF

clone size: few
V gene: TRBV28
D gene: TRBD1
J gene: TRBJ2-7
CDR3 DNA: TGTGCCAGCAGTCTGGACAGGGAAGACGTGTACGAGCAGTACTTC
CDR3 protein: CASSLDREDVYEQYF

clone size: -
V gene: TRBV28
D gene: TRBD1
J gene: TRBJ1-4
CDR3 DNA: TGTGCCAGCAGCCCCGGGACAGGGGGCTATGAAAAACTGTTTTTT
CDR3 protein: CASSPGTGGYEKLFF

clone size: -
V gene: TRBV28
D gene: TRBD2
J gene: TRBJ2-1
CDR3 DNA: TGTGCCAGCAGTGCAACCCGTAGCGGGGGTGCGGAGCAGTTCTTC
CDR3 protein: CASSATRSGGAEQFF

clone size: once
V gene: TRBV7-9
D gene: TRBD1
J gene: TRBJ1-6
CDR3 DNA: TGTGCCAGCAGCTTCGGACAGGGGATTAATTCACCCCTCCACTTT
CDR3 protein: CASSFGQGINSPLHF

clone size: few
V gene: TRBV2
D gene: TRBD1
J gene: TRBJ2-1
CDR3 DNA: TGTGCCAGCACCTACAGGGGAGATGAGCAGTTCTTC
CDR3 protein: CASTYRGDEQFF

clone size: -
V gene: TRBV28
D gene: -
J gene: TRBJ1-6
CDR3 DNA: TGTGCCAGCCTTACAGGTGTTCATTCACCCCTCCACTTT
CDR3 protein: CASLTGVHSPLHF

clone size: -
V gene: TRBV5-1
D gene: -
J gene: TRBJ1-1
CDR3 DNA: TGCGCCAGCAGCTTCGACACTATGAACACTGAAGCTTTCTTT
CDR3 protein: CASSFDTMNTEAFF

clone size: -
V gene: TRBV6-6
D gene: TRBD1
J gene: TRBJ2-7
CDR3 DNA: TGTGCCAGCAGTCCTCGGGAAAGGACAGGGCTCAACTACGAGCAGTACTTC
CDR3 protein: CASSPRERTGLNYEQYF

clone size: few
V gene: TRBV7-8
D gene: -
J gene: TRBJ1-2
CDR3 DNA: TGTGCCAGCAGTTCGTATAGTTTAAACTATGGCTACACCTTC
CDR3 protein: CASSSYSLNYGYTF

clone size: few
V gene: TRBV7-9
D gene: -
J gene: TRBJ2-7
CDR3 DNA: TGTGCCAGCAGCTCCAAGAAAGGTGGGCAGTACTTC
CDR3 protein: CASSSKKGGQYF

clone size: -
V gene: TRBV19
D gene: -
J gene: TRBJ2-3
CDR3 DNA: TGTGCCAGTAGTAGACCGGCCACAGATACGCAGTATTTT
CDR3 protein: CASSRPATDTQYF

clone size: once
V gene: TRBV12-3/TRBV12-4
D gene: -
J gene: TRBJ1-2
CDR3 DNA: TGTGCCAGCGCAGAAGAATCTAACTATGGCTACACCTTC
CDR3 protein: CASAEESNYGYTF

clone size: -
V gene: TRBV24-1
D gene: TRBD1
J gene: TRBJ1-6
CDR3 DNA: TGTGCCACCAGTGAAGGACAGGGGGCAAATTCACCCCTCCACTTT
CDR3 protein: CATSEGQGANSPLHF

clone size: -
V gene: TRBV19
D gene: -
J gene: TRBJ2-1
CDR3 DNA: TGTGCCAGTAGTATAGGGGGGGACTACAATGAGCAGTTCTTC
CDR3 protein: CASSIGGDYNEQFF

clone size: -
V gene: TRBV29-1
D gene: -
J gene: TRBJ2-2
CDR3 DNA: TGCAGCGGTCAGGATGGGACCGGGGAGCTGTTTTTT
CDR3 protein: CSGQDGTGELFF

clone size: -
V gene: TRBV21-1
D gene: -
J gene: TRBJ1-1
CDR3 DNA: TGTGCCAGCAGCAAACCGGTGGAGAGCACTGAAGCTTTCTTT
CDR3 protein: CASSKPVESTEAFF

clone size: -
V gene: TRBV3-1/TRBV3-2
D gene: -
J gene: TRBJ1-6
CDR3 DNA: TGTGCCAGCAGCCAGTGGTTACAGGATAATTCACCCCTCCACTTT
CDR3 protein: CASSQWLQDNSPLHF

clone size: -
V gene: TRBV5-4
D gene: -
J gene: TRBJ2-1
CDR3 DNA: TGTGCCAGCAGCTTGAGCTTTGAGCAGTTCTTC
CDR3 protein: CASSLSFEQFF

clone size: -
V gene: TRBV3-1/TRBV3-2
D gene: -
J gene: TRBJ1-3
CDR3 DNA: TGTGCCAGCAGCCCCCGCGGGAGGGTGCCCTCTGGAAACACCATATATTTT
CDR3 protein: CASSPRGRVPSGNTIYF

clone size: -
V gene: TRBV5-1
D gene: -
J gene: TRBJ2-5
CDR3 DNA: TGCGCCAGCAGCTTGGATGCGGGGTTGGAGACCCAGTACTTC
CDR3 protein: CASSLDAGLETQYF

clone size: once
V gene: TRBV4-1
D gene: TRBD1
J gene: TRBJ2-7
CDR3 DNA: TGCGCCAGCAGCCAAGGGACAGGGATCTACGAGCAGTACTTC
CDR3 protein: CASSQGTGIYEQYF

clone size: few
V gene: TRBV4-1
D gene: TRBD1
J gene: TRBJ1-4
CDR3 DNA: TGCGCCAGCAGCCAAGATGCACAGGGGGATGAAAAACTGTTTTTT
CDR3 protein: CASSQDAQGDEKLFF

clone size: -
V gene: TRBV28
D gene: -
J gene: TRBJ1-6
CDR3 DNA: TGTGCCAGCAGACTTGACCCAGAGGATTCACCCCTCCACTTT
CDR3 protein: CASRLDPEDSPLHF

clone size: -
V gene: TRBV2
D gene: -
J gene: TRBJ2-7
CDR3 DNA: TGTGCCAGCACTATGAGGCAAACATCCTACGAGCAGTACTTC
CDR3 protein: CASTMRQTSYEQYF

clone size: once
V gene: TRBV27
D gene: -
J gene: TRBJ2-1
CDR3 DNA: TGTGCCAGCAGTTTAATCGGCAGGCGCTCCTACAATGAGCAGTTCTTC
CDR3 protein: CASSLIGRRSYNEQFF

clone size: -
V gene: TRBV7-6
D gene: -
J gene: TRBJ2-5
CDR3 DNA: TGTGCCAGCAGCTTACAGGGTGAGACCCAGTACTTC
CDR3 protein: CASSLQGETQYF

clone size: -
V gene: TRBV19
D gene: -
J gene: TRBJ1-2
CDR3 DNA: TGTGCCAGTAGTTCCCTACAGAGGCTCTATGGCTACACCTTC
CDR3 protein: CASSSLQRLYGYTF

clone size: -
V gene: TRBV7-9
D gene: -
J gene: TRBJ2-7
CDR3 DNA: TGTGCCAGCAGCGACCCGACAGTAGTGGAGCAGTACTTC
CDR3 protein: CASSDPTVVEQYF

clone size: -
V gene: TRBV2
D gene: -
J gene: TRBJ1-6
CDR3 DNA: TGTGCCAGCAGTGAAGAGAGCTCCTATAATTCACCCCTCCACTTT
CDR3 protein: CASSEESSYNSPLHF

clone size: few
V gene: TRBV2
D gene: -
J gene: TRBJ2-7
CDR3 DNA: TGTGCCAGCAGGACTGAGAGCTCCTACGAGCAGTACTTC
CDR3 protein: CASRTESSYEQYF

clone size: -
V gene: TRBV3-1/TRBV3-2
D gene: -
J gene: TRBJ2-5
CDR3 DNA: TGTGCCAGCAGCTCGCCTGAGCGGTTTGTTAACCAAGAGACCCAGTACTTC
CDR3 protein: CASSSPERFVNQETQYF

clone size: -
V gene: TRBV6-5
D gene: -
J gene: TRBJ2-1
CDR3 DNA: TGTGCCACCCGCCGGGACGCCGGGCAGTTCTTC
CDR3 protein: CATRRDAGQFF

clone size: -
V gene: TRBV19
D gene: -
J gene: TRBJ1-2
CDR3 DNA: TGTGCCAGTAGTAACGCAGGGGAATGGTATGGCTACACCTTC
CDR3 protein: CASSNAGEWYGYTF

clone size: -
V gene: TRBV19
D gene: TRBD2
J gene: TRBJ2-5
CDR3 DNA: TGTGCCAGTAGTATAGCGGGGGGGACCCAGTACTTC
CDR3 protein: CASSIAGGTQYF

clone size: -
V gene: TRBV3-1/TRBV3-2
D gene: -
J gene: TRBJ2-1
CDR3 DNA: TGTGCCAGCAGCCAAGTTGTCACCTACATTAGCGGTGAGCAGTTCTTC
CDR3 protein: CASSQVVTYISGEQFF

clone size: -
V gene: TRBV12-5
D gene: -
J gene: TRBJ1-3
CDR3 DNA: TGTGCTAGTGGTTGGGGGGGGAGGCACATATATTTT
CDR3 protein: CASGWGGRHIYF

clone size: -
V gene: TRBV24-1
D gene: -
J gene: TRBJ2-7
CDR3 DNA: TGTGCCACCAGTGGAACCAAGGTGAACGAGCAGTACTTC
CDR3 protein: CATSGTKVNEQYF

clone size: many
V gene: TRBV9
D gene: -
J gene: TRBJ2-7
CDR3 DNA: TGTGCCAGCAGCGTAGGAGGAGACAGCTCCTACGAGCAGTACTTC
CDR3 protein: CASSVGGDSSYEQYF

clone size: -
V gene: TRBV29-1
D gene: -
J gene: TRBJ2-2
CDR3 DNA: TGCAGCGTCCCCCTCTGGCCGGGACAAACGTCACTCGGGGAGCTGTTTTTT
CDR3 protein: CSVPLWPGQTSLGELFF

clone size: -
V gene: TRBV24-1
D gene: TRBD1
J gene: TRBJ1-2
CDR3 DNA: TGTGCCACCAGTGATGCCGGGACAGTCTATGGCTACACCTTC
CDR3 protein: CATSDAGTVYGYTF

clone size: -
V gene: TRBV7-9
D gene: -
J gene: TRBJ2-5
CDR3 DNA: TGTGCCAGCAGCTTCGGGGACAACTGGGAGACCCAGTACTTC
CDR3 protein: CASSFGDNWETQYF

clone size: -
V gene: TRBV5-1
D gene: -
J gene: TRBJ1-3
CDR3 DNA: TGCGCCAGCAGTCTACAGGGAGGAAACACCATATATTTT
CDR3 protein: CASSLQGGNTIYF

clone size: few
V gene: TRBV9
D gene: TRBD2
J gene: TRBJ2-5
CDR3 DNA: TGTGCCAGCAGCCTCGGGACTAGTGGCTGGGGGGAGACCCAGTACTTC
CDR3 protein: CASSLGTSGWGETQYF

clone size: many
V gene: TRBV6-4
D gene: TRBD2
J gene: TRBJ2-3
CDR3 DNA: TGTGCCAGCAGTGACCTGGGGGAGGGCAGTACGCAGTATTTT
CDR3 protein: CASSDLGEGSTQYF

clone size: -
V gene: TRBV2
D gene: -
J gene: TRBJ1-4
CDR3 DNA: TGTGCCTCCACCGGGGGGCCCACTAATGAAAAACTGTTTTTT
CDR3 protein: CASTGGPTNEKLFF

clone size: few
V gene: TRBV27
D gene: -
J gene: TRBJ1-1
CDR3 DNA: TGTGCCAGCAGTCTCTCCGGGAAGAACACTGAAGCTTTCTTT
CDR3 protein: CASSLSGKNTEAFF